Shown below are 19 T cell receptor beta chains from a single sample sequenced in a study of blood T cell repertoires in COVID-19. TCRdb's table, derived via immunoSEQ multiplex PCR, lists solely in-frame clones and lacks some. Found here are about 670,000 clones, about nine tenths of them singletons; the top ten hold roughly 0.25%. The sequenced sample consisted of peripheral blood. These receptors all stem from a young woman with acute or convalescent COVID-19.

The V and J genes are TRBV6-5 and TRBJ1-2; D remains ambiguous. The CDR3 has 13 residues. Trimming cost V 8 bases and J 1 base, with 11 bases left between them. Germline CDR1 reads MNHEY; CDR2 reads SVGAGI. The CDR3 DNA is TGTGCCAGCGGACCGGCGGGTAACTATGGCTACACCTTC. This encodes CASGPAGNYGYTF.

This clone was detected a few times. The chain links TRBV6-6 to TRBJ1-4, with 8 bases fitting TRBD1. V shed 2 bases, J shed 6 bases, and the junction held 8 bases outside the gene matches. The length of the CDR3 is 16 residues. The germline V gene has CDR1 MNHNY and CDR2 SVGAGI (reference sequence). DNA for the CDR3: TGTGCCAGCAGTTACGGGGGCGTACAGGGGGATGAAAAACTGTTTTTT. Translation gives CASSYGGVQGDEKLFF.

The gene calls are TRBV4-2 and TRBJ2-7; 12 positions agree with TRBD1. The length of the CDR3 is 18 residues. V dropped 0 bases and J dropped 2; count of bases not matched to a gene: 8. The germline V gene encodes CDR1 LGHNA and CDR2 YNFKEQ. CDR3 loop: CASSQEGAGTGGTYEQYF. CDR3 bases: TGTGCCAGCAGCCAAGAGGGGGCCGGGACAGGGGGCACCTACGAGCAGTACTTC.

Written as DNA, the CDR3 is TGTGCCAGCAGTGAACTAGCGGGGGATGAGGGGAATGAGCAGTTCTTC. Translation: CASSELAGDEGNEQFF. This chain joins TRBV25-1 and TRBJ2-1; TRBD2 agrees at 10 bases. After removal of 2 bases from V and 7 bases from J, the junction contained 8 bases not matched to a gene. Germline assignment: CDR1 MGHDK and CDR2 SYGVNS. The CDR3 totals 16 residues. The whole variable domain, remainder taken from reference TRBV25-1 and TRBJ2-1, is EADIYQTPRYLVIGTGKKITLECSQTMGHDKMYWYQQDPGMELHLIHYSYGVNSTEKGDLSSESTVSRIRTEHFPLTLESARPSHTSQYLCASSELAGDEGNEQFFGPGTRLTVL.

The chain carries TRBV12-3 or TRBV12-4 and TRBJ1-1; D uncertain. V lost 5 bases and J lost 6, with 10 bases in between. CDR3 length: 12 residues. CDR3 region: CASSRGEAEAFF. CDR3 nucleotides: TGTGCCAGCAGTCGCGGGGAGGCTGAAGCTTTCTTT.

The rearrangement uses TRBV5-5 and TRBJ2-2; 9 bases are shared with TRBD2. The germline gives CDR1 SGHKS, CDR2 YYEKEE (reference sequence). J was trimmed by 3 bases and V by 2 bases; bases with no gene match: 5. The CDR3 loop spans 16 amino acids. DNA for the CDR3: TGTGCCAGCAGCTTATTTAGCGGGGGATACACCGGGGAGCTGTTTTTT. It translates to CASSLFSGGYTGELFF.

This sequence joins TRBV2 and TRBJ2-5; 7 bases are shared with TRBD1. The CDR3 totals 15 residues. Germline V gene lookup returns CDR1 SNHLY and CDR2 FYNNEI. The V and J ends lost 5 bases and 5 bases, in that order; junction bases with no gene match: 11. Here the CDR3 DNA reads TGTGCCAGCAGTTTACCGGGACAGATGCGGGAGACCCAGTACTTC. This sequence encodes CASSLPGQMRETQYF.

The V call is TRBV7-9, the J call TRBJ2-1, with a tentative D call TRBD1 (7 bases). V shed 1 base and J shed 2 bases, with 15 bases lying between them. Looked up from germline, CDR1 is SEHNR and CDR2 is FQNEAQ (reference sequence). The CDR3 covers 17 residues. In DNA, the CDR3 is TGTGCCAGCAGCTTAGTCCCAGGGGGGCATCCCTACAATGAGCAGTTCTTC. Amino acids: CASSLVPGGHPYNEQFF.

This rearrangement joins TRBV10-1 to TRBJ1-5; 7 nucleotides match TRBD1. V was pared by 8 bases and J by 6 bases, with 7 bases of the junction left unmatched. CDR1 and CDR2 from the germline V gene are WNHNN and SYGVQD (reference sequence). This CDR3 is 13 amino acids long. The CDR3 region is CASEGRGFQPQHF. The CDR3 coding sequence is TGCGCCAGCGAGGGCAGGGGGTTTCAGCCCCAGCATTTT.

The V gene is TRBV4-3, the J gene TRBJ1-1; D remains unclear. Trimming took off 0 bases at V and 2 bases at J, with 10 bases between the two ends. There are 15 residues in the CDR3. In germline, CDR1 is LGHNA, CDR2 YSLEER. The CDR3: CASSQEFLGNTEAFF. CDR3 sequence (DNA): TGCGCCAGCAGCCAAGAGTTTCTAGGTAACACTGAAGCTTTCTTT.

V usage is TRBV6-6 and J usage is TRBJ2-3; no clear D gene. CDR1 and CDR2 from the germline V gene are MNHNY and SVGAGI (reference sequence). V gave up 5 bases and J gave up 6 bases, with 9 bases separating them. The CDR3 is made up of 12 amino acids. CDR3 in DNA: TGTGCCAGCAGTACCACTGCGGATACGCAGTATTTT. Amino acid sequence: CASSTTADTQYF.

The chain employs TRBV9 and TRBJ1-1, with TRBD1 matching 7 bases. V gave up 2 bases and J gave up 0 bases; unmatched junction bases: 7. The CDR3 consists of 16 residues. Looked up from germline, CDR1 is SGDLS and CDR2 is YYNGEE. The CDR3 DNA is TGTGCCAGCAGCGTGGGGACAGCTGATATGAACACTGAAGCTTTCTTT. Residues: CASSVGTADMNTEAFF.

The V gene is TRBV2, the J gene TRBJ1-1; 7 bases fit TRBD1. V shed 8 bases and J 3 bases; nucleotides not matched to a gene: 6. Germline V lookup: CDR1 SNHLY, CDR2 FYNNEI. The CDR3 is made up of 13 amino acids. The DNA for the CDR3 is TGTGCCAGCCTACAGGGGAGGCACACTGAAGCTTTCTTT. Its translation: CASLQGRHTEAFF. The whole variable domain, remainder taken from reference TRBV2 and TRBJ1-1, is EPEVTQTPSHQVTQMGQEVILRCVPISNHLYFYWYRQILGQKVEFLVSFYNNEISEKSEIFDDQFSVERPDGSNFTLKIRSTKLEDSAMYFCASLQGRHTEAFFGQGTRLTVV.

The chain is built from TRBV27 and TRBJ1-2, with D possibly matching TRBD1 (6 bases). Germline V gives CDR1 MNHEY, CDR2 SMNVEV (reference sequence). Trimming removed 5 bases at V and 3 bases at J, with 16 bases between. This CDR3 spans 15 amino acids. The CDR3 loop is CASSPGGQGYYGYTF. In DNA form, the CDR3 reads TGTGCCAGCAGTCCCGGGGGGCAGGGGTACTATGGCTACACCTTC.

This rearrangement joins TRBV19 to TRBJ1-4, with 7 bases lining up with TRBD1. The ends lost 2 bases at V and 8 bases at J; junction bases unmatched: 8. Germline V gives CDR1 LNHDA, CDR2 SQIVND (reference sequence). The CDR3 runs 15 residues. The CDR3 region has the DNA TGTGCCAGTAGTATATTTCGTACAGGGGAAGAAAAACTGTTTTTT. Its translation: CASSIFRTGEEKLFF.

The chain carries TRBV29-1 and TRBJ1-1, with 7 bases lining up with TRBD1. J gave up 0 bases and V 3 bases, and 4 bases lay outside the gene matches. In germline, CDR1 is SQVTM, CDR2 ANQGSEA. This CDR3 contains 14 residues. The CDR3 region has the DNA TGCAGCGTTGATGAGACAGGGATGAACACTGAAGCTTTCTTT. It specifies CSVDETGMNTEAFF.

This sequence joins TRBV24-1 and TRBJ1-1; maybe TRBD1 (6 bases). This CDR3 region has 14 residues. From germline, CDR1 is KGHDR and CDR2 SFDVKD. Trimming took 7 bases from V and 4 from J, leaving 15 bases between them. DNA of the CDR3: TGTGCCACCAGGGGCGGGGGCGCGAGCACTGAAGCTTTCTTT. As protein: CATRGGGASTEAFF.

This clone appeared a few times. The V gene is TRBV19, the J gene TRBJ2-6; D call uncertain. This CDR3 spans 15 amino acids. Per germline, CDR1 LNHDA and CDR2 SQIVND (reference sequence). V was pared by 6 bases and J by 1 base, with 10 bases between. The CDR3 reads CASSPAGSGANVLTF. The DNA of the CDR3 is TGTGCCAGTAGCCCAGCAGGTTCTGGGGCCAACGTCCTGACTTTC. Combining the CDR3 with reference TRBV19 and TRBJ2-6 gives the whole variable domain DGGITQSPKYLFRKEGQNVTLSCEQNLNHDAMYWYRQDPGQGLRLIYYSQIVNDFQKGDIAEGYSVSREKKESFPLTVTSAQKNPTAFYLCASSPAGSGANVLTFGAGSRLTVL.

V usage is TRBV21-1 and J usage is TRBJ1-4; the table's D call, TRBD1, was not checked against the DNA. TRBV21-1 is deemed a pseudogene. The CDR3 runs to 17 residues. Here the CDR3 reads CASSPLGQAGRNEKLFF. The CDR3, as DNA: TGTGCCAGCAGCCCCCTGGGCCAGGCAGGGCGCAATGAAAAACTGTTTTTT.